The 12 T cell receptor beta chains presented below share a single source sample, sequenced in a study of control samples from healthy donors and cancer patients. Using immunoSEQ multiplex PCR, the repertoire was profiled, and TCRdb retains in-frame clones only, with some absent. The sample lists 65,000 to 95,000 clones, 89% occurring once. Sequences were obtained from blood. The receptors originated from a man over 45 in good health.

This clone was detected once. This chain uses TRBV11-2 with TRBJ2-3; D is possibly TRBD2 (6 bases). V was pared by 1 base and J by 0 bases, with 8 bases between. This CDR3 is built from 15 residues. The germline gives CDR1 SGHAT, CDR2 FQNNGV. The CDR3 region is CASSLGTTSTDTQYF. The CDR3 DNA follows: TGTGCCAGCAGCTTAGGGACTACTAGCACAGATACGCAGTATTTT. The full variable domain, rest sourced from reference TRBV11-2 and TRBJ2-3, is EAGVAQSPRYKIIEKRQSVAFWCNPISGHATLYWYQQILGQGPKLLIQFQNNGVVDDSQLPKDRFSAERLKGVDSTLKIQPAKLEDSAVYLCASSLGTTSTDTQYFGPGTRLTVL.

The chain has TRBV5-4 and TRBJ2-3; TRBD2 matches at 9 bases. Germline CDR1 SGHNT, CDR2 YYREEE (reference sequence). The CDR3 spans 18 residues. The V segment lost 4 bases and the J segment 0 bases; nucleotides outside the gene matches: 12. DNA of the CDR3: TGTGCCAGCAGCCACGGCGGGGGGGCGAGCCTTAGCACAGATACGCAGTATTTT. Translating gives CASSHGGGASLSTDTQYF. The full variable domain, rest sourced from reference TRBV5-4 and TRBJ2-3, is ETGVTQSPTHLIKTRGQQVTLRCSSQSGHNTVSWYQQALGQGPQFIFQYYREEENGRGNFPPRFSGLQFPNYSSELNVNALELDDSALYLCASSHGGGASLSTDTQYFGPGTRLTVL.

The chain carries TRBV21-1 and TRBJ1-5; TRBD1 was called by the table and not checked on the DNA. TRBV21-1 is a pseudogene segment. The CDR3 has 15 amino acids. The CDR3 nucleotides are TGTGCCAGCAGCCAAGACAGGTTAGGGGCCAGGCCCCAGCATTTT. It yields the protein CASSQDRLGARPQHF.

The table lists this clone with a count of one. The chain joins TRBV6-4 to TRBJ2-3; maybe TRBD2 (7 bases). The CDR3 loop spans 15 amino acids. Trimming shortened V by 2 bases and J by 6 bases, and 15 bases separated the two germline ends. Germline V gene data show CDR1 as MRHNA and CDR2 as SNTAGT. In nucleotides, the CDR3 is TGTGCCAGCAGTGACCACATACGGGGGGCCGATACGCAGTATTTT. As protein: CASSDHIRGADTQYF.

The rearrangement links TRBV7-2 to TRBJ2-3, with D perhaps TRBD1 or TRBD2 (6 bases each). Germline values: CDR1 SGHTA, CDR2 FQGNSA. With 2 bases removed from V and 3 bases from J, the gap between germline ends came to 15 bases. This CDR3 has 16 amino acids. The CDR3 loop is CASSLNSGALTDTQYF. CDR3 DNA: TGTGCCAGCAGCTTAAATTCGGGGGCATTGACAGATACGCAGTATTTT.

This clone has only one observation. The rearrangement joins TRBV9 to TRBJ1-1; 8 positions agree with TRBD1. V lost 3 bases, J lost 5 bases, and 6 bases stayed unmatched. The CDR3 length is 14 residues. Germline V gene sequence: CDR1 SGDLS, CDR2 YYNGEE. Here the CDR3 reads CASSATGGVTEAFF. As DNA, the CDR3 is TGTGCCAGCAGCGCCACAGGGGGTGTTACTGAAGCTTTCTTT.

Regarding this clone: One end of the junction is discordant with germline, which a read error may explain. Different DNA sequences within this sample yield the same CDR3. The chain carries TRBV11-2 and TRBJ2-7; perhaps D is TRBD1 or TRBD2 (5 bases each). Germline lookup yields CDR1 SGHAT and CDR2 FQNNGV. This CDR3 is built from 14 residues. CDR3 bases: TGTGCCAGTAGCTCCACCCGGGGCCCCTACGAGCAGTACTTC. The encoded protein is CASSSTRGPYEQYF. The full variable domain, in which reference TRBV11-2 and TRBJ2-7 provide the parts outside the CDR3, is EAGVAQSPRYKIIEKRQSVAFWCNPISGHATLYWYQQILGQGPKLLIQFQNNGVVDDSQLPKDRFSAERLKGVDSTLKIQPAKLEDSAVYLCASSSTRGPYEQYFGPGTRLTVT.

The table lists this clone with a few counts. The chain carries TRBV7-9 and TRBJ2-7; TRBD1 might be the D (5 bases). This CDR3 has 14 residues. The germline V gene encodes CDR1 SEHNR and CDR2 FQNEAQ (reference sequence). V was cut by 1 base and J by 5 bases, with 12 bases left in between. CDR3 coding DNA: TGTGCCAGCAGCTTAGAAGGGTCACAGGACGAGCAGTACTTC. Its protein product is CASSLEGSQDEQYF.

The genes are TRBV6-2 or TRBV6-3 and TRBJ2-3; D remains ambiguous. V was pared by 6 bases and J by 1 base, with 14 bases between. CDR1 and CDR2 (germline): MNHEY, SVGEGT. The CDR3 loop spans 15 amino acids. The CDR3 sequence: CASSRTVSGTDTQYF. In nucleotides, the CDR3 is TGTGCCAGCAGCCGCACAGTTTCCGGCACAGATACGCAGTATTTT.

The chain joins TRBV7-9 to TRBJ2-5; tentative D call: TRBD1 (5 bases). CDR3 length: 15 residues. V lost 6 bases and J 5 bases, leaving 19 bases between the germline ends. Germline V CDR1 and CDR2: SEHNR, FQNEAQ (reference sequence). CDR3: CASSYQRQSRETQYF. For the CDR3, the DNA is TGTGCCAGCAGTTACCAAAGACAGAGCCGCGAGACCCAGTACTTC.

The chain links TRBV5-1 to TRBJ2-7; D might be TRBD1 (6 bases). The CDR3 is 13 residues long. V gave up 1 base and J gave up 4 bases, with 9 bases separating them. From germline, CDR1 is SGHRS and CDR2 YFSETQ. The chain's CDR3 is CASSLQGQYEQYF. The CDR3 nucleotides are TGCGCCAGCAGCTTGCAGGGGCAGTACGAGCAGTACTTC.

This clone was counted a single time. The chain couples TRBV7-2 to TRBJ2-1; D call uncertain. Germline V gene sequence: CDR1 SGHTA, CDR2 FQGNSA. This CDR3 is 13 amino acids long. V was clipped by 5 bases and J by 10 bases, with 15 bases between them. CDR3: CASSLRSIPEQFF. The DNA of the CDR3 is TGTGCCAGCAGCCTCCGGTCTATTCCGGAGCAGTTCTTC.